This T cell receptor (beta chain) derives from a study of T cells in Graves' hyperthyroidism and ophthalmopathy (dated by TCRdb to 2018 to 2020). About the full investigation: Peripheral blood samples were taken at initial diagnosis, before any treatment was given. TCR V-J signatures able to tell the groups apart were searched for in a discovery cohort of 90 to 100 patients, of whom roughly 42 had Graves' ophthalmopathy and 57 had stable Graves' hyperthyroidism. Prospective prediction of ophthalmopathy was tested in an independent validation cohort consisting of 18 hyperthyroidism patients and 15 or so patients who later progressed to ophthalmopathy. The 90 to 100 discovery patients were randomly split 7:3 into training and test sets. In addition, the study compared T-cell repertoires in thyroid tissue and in blood from five or six Graves' hyperthyroidism patients. Once sampling was done, hyperthyroidism patients were given methimazole at a starting dose of 30 mg daily, whereas ophthalmopathy patients were given high-dose intravenous methylprednisolone. According to the paper, TCR Vbeta CDR3 sequencing was carried out on about 140 peripheral blood samples, which came from 40 to 45 ophthalmopathy, roughly 75 hyperthyroidism and 17 progressor patients. What the research found in general, with its limitations: In cross-validation, a model built on a 13 V-J signature told ophthalmopathy apart from stable hyperthyroidism with less than 90% sensitivity and around 83% specificity, and in testing the same model reached 80%/75%. No statistical method was used to fix the sample size in advance, and group allocation was not hidden from the investigators. Most expanded thyroid clonotypes (frequency above 0.001) were also detected in blood, a finding suggesting that blood repertoires may reflect thyroid immune responses. In validation, the model predicted progression to ophthalmopathy a median of roughly 6.2 months before onset, with about 67% sensitivity and almost 75% specificity.

TCR beta CDR3 regions were amplified from RNA transcripts. The first round of RT-PCR for the TCR CDR3 was performed with the HTBI primer set and the Qiagen OneStep RT-PCR kit. Libraries were constructed in a second round of multiplex PCR, after which size selection and purification were carried out. Libraries were sequenced paired-end with 100 bp reads on an Illumina HiSeq2000. Under the source paper's analysis protocol: SOAPnuke was used to process the raw data, removing reads that contained adapters or uncalled bases, had a mean Phred below 15, or lacked an exact match to the constant primer or identifier. High-quality paired reads were merged with COPE v1.2.5, and unique nucleotide sequences were defined as clonotypes. MiTCR v1.1 was used to align the clonotypes against IMGT TRBV, TRBD and TRBJ reference segments. The analysis was restricted to V-J combinations with a frequency above 0.0001, which together covered just over 99% of the repertoires. A TCS score was defined as the ratio between F50 (clonal expansion) and ExV (chaos), using BLOSUM62-based TCRdist between CDR3 peptides within each V-J. Welch's t-statistics and random forest reduced around 520 V-J features to about 12, which were used in a naive Bayes classifier (R e1071). The raw public reads went through TCRdb reprocessing: fastp at Q25, MiXCR clone calling, in-frame beta chains kept. Identical CDR3 proteins give one entry, which carries the most common genes and DNA. These V and J calls are TCRdb output, not the study's own analysis. This sample holds a few hundred thousand distinct CDR3 sequences; around a fifth were observed only once. The ten largest clones represent under 45% of the sample.

The CDR3 contains 15 residues, cysteine and phenylalanine counted. The CDR3 DNA has 45 bases and is translated from base 1. V is shortened by 1 base, J by 5 bases, and the region joining them spans 13 bases. CDR1 and CDR2 were assigned from the germline V gene (reference sequence) as LNHNV and YYDKDF. This clonotype was picked up a small number of times. There is no known antigen for this receptor. The record has no base qualities; no much larger clone is one base away. Ophthalmopathy patients had moderately to severely active disease, Clinical Activity Score of at least 3, NOSPECS grade of at least 4, and duration under 3 months. Any patient with an uncontrolled infection, another autoimmune disease, pregnancy or lactation was excluded. Diagnoses relied on clinical symptoms, serum thyroxine and TRAb, thyroid ultrasound and orbital computed tomography. PBMCs were isolated from about 9.2 ml of fresh peripheral blood by Ficoll-Paque density gradient centrifugation. Total RNA was extracted with Trizol reagent, and quality was checked on an Agilent 2100 Bioanalyzer.

The origin of this receptor is a man over 45 with Graves' ophthalmopathy. Sequenced material: blood. The sequence is built from TRBV15 and TRBJ2-3; a tentative D call is TRBD1 (6 bases match). The nucleotide sequence is TGTGCCACCAGCAGAGTGTGGGGGCAGGGAGATACGCAGTATTTT. Protein translation: CATSRVWGQGDTQYF. With the portions outside the CDR3 filled from the reference TRBV15 and TRBJ2-3 genes, the complete variable region becomes DAMVIQNPRYQVTQFGKPVTLSCSQTLNHNVMYWYQQKSSQAPKLLFHYYDKDFNNEADTPDNFQSRRPNTSFCFLDIRSPGLGDTAMYLCATSRVWGQGDTQYFGPGTRLTVL.